A single sample gave rise to the 27 T cell receptor beta chains below, sequenced in a study of CXCR3-negative and CXCR3-positive naive CD8 T cells. Study results and caveats: TRB CDR3 hydrophobicity was greater in CXCR3-positive naive cells than in CXCR3-negative naive cells.

Their antigens are not known. Through 5' RACE with UMI labels, the TRB cDNA libraries were prepared. TCRdb reprocessed the 5' RACE reads and keeps a single row for each CDR3 protein, giving no DNA. The specimen's table records fewer than 65,000 distinct CDR3 sequences. Sequences were obtained from naive CXCR3+ CD8+ T cells from blood. Stated subset: CD45RO-CCR7+CD27+CD95- naive CD8+ T cells expressing CXCR3 (TNR3+). The receptors shown here come from a human donor in good health. Some clones in this sample may be carry-over from other donors' samples.

This chain uses TRBV29-1 with TRBJ2-1; TCRdb's D call of TRBD1 is untestable without DNA. Germline-derived CDR1 and CDR2 are SQVTM and ANQGSEA. The CDR3 length is 12 residues. The CDR3 sequence: CSVEGQGIEQFF.

CDR3 amino acids: CASSLELFYEQYF. The chain joins TRBV7-9 to TRBJ2-7. Per the germline V gene, CDR1 is SEHNR and CDR2 is FQNEAQ (reference sequence). The CDR3 sequence is 13 residues long.

The chain carries TRBV5-5 and TRBJ2-1; TCRdb designates TRBD2, a call that cannot be tested without DNA. The CDR3 extends over 17 amino acids. The germline V gene encodes CDR1 SGHKS and CDR2 YYEKEE (reference sequence). This CDR3 reads CASSPEPLAGLHNEQFF.

This sequence joins TRBV7-9 and TRBJ2-1; absent DNA, TCRdb's TRBD1 call cannot be checked. The CDR3 runs 13 residues. Germline lookup yields CDR1 SEHNR and CDR2 FQNEAQ (reference sequence). This CDR3 reads CASSPARVYEQFF.

The chain uses TRBV5-1 and TRBJ1-5; the D call from TCRdb, TRBD1, cannot be confirmed without DNA. The CDR3 covers 15 residues. Germline-derived CDR1 and CDR2 are SGHRS and YFSETQ. The CDR3 spells CASSFTGGGNQPQHF.

This chain joins TRBV14 and TRBJ1-2; TCRdb's D call of TRBD1 is untestable without DNA. Germline assignment: CDR1 SGHDN and CDR2 FVKESK. The CDR3 consists of 13 residues. CDR3 region: CASSQSRAYGYTF. Full variable domain (remainder filled in from reference TRBV14 and TRBJ1-2): EAGVTQFPSHSVIEKGQTVTLRCDPISGHDNLYWYRRVMGKEIKFLLHFVKESKQDESGMPNNRFLAERTGGTYSTLKVQPAELEDSGVYFCASSQSRAYGYTFGSGTRLTVV.

The chain couples TRBV10-3 to TRBJ1-3; TCRdb outputs TRBD1, but without DNA this stays unchecked. The CDR3 spans 14 residues. Germline V gives CDR1 ENHRY, CDR2 SYGVKD. The CDR3 reads CAISESKGEVTIYF.

The chain links TRBV29-1 to TRBJ2-1; the TRBD2 assignment by TCRdb is unverifiable without DNA. Germline V lookup: CDR1 SQVTM, CDR2 ANQGSEA. The CDR3 length is 15 residues. CDR3 sequence reads: CSVEDLGTSGNEQFF.

The CDR3 reads CASSPIRTATYEQYF. The chain recombines TRBV18 with TRBJ2-7; as DNA is missing, the TRBD1 call by TCRdb cannot be tested. The germline gives CDR1 KGHSH, CDR2 LQKENI. The CDR3 totals 15 residues.

The chain is built from TRBV5-6 and TRBJ1-1. This CDR3 is 14 amino acids long. CDR1 and CDR2 from the germline V gene are SGHDT and YYEEEE. This CDR3 is CASTLGEVPTEAFF.

The chain is built from TRBV6-2 or TRBV6-3 and TRBJ1-2; absent DNA, TCRdb's TRBD1 call cannot be checked. The CDR3 is 14 residues long. CDR1 is MNHEY, CDR2 SVGEGT, per germline. The CDR3 loop is CASSYADRPYGYTF.

The chain employs TRBV5-1 and TRBJ2-3. Germline lookup yields CDR1 SGHRS and CDR2 YFSETQ. CDR3 length: 11 residues. This chain's CDR3 is CASSWKDTQYF.

V gene TRBV5-4 combines with J gene TRBJ1-2; there is no DNA to check the TCRdb D call of TRBD1. Germline assignment: CDR1 SGHNT and CDR2 YYREEE (reference sequence). The CDR3 runs 15 residues. CDR3: CASSHPTAVNYGYTF.

By frequency, this clonotype is medium-sized. The chain recombines TRBV4-3 with TRBJ2-7; TCRdb names TRBD2, which stays unverified in the absence of DNA. In germline, CDR1 is LGHNA, CDR2 YSLEER. The CDR3 contains 17 residues. The CDR3 here is CASSQAMTRSSSYEQYF.

The V gene is TRBV9, the J gene TRBJ1-1; as DNA is missing, the TRBD1 call by TCRdb cannot be tested. The CDR3 loop spans 17 amino acids. Germline V gene data show CDR1 as SGDLS and CDR2 as YYNGEE. Here the CDR3 reads CASSLPPGTGRVTEAFF.

J is TRBJ2-2 and V is TRBV6-2 or TRBV6-3; as DNA is missing, the TRBD1 call by TCRdb cannot be tested. Germline CDR1 MNHEY, CDR2 SVGEGT. This CDR3 has 17 amino acids. CDR3 sequence reads: CASSYLQRTGRTGELFF.

The rearrangement joins TRBV29-1 to TRBJ2-5; TCRdb reports TRBD2, a call that lacks DNA to check it against. CDR1 SQVTM and CDR2 ANQGSEA come from the germline V gene. The CDR3 totals 15 residues. CDR3 residues: CSVEDRERGEETQYF.

This chain uses TRBV4-1 with TRBJ2-4; TCRdb reports TRBD2, a call that lacks DNA to check it against. Germline CDR1 MGHRA, CDR2 YSYEKL. CDR3 length: 15 residues. CDR3 loop: CASSQERGDQNIQYF.

The V gene is TRBV6-1, the J gene TRBJ1-4; TCRdb proposes TRBD1, but this gene call is untestable without DNA. Germline V lookup: CDR1 MNHNS, CDR2 SASEGT. The CDR3 is made up of 17 amino acids. CDR3: CASSEMFEGATNEKLFF.

The rearrangement joins TRBV9 to TRBJ2-1. The CDR3 consists of 16 residues. The germline V gene has CDR1 SGDLS and CDR2 YYNGEE. The CDR3 reads CASSVGKGSSYNEQFF.

The V call is TRBV7-3, the J call TRBJ2-3; TCRdb picks TRBD2, but there is no DNA to check that call. Per germline, CDR1 SGHTA and CDR2 FQGTGA. CDR3 length: 15 amino acids. The CDR3 spells CASSLGLGGRDTQYF.

This sequence joins TRBV7-2 and TRBJ2-5. The germline CDR1 and CDR2 sequences are SGHTA and FQGNSA. The CDR3 extends over 14 amino acids. The CDR3 protein is CASSHTRDKETQYF.

This chain connects TRBV7-9 to TRBJ2-1. CDR3 size: 13 residues. Germline V gives CDR1 SEHNR, CDR2 FQNEAQ (reference sequence). CDR3 amino acids: CATAGGPYNEQFF.

This CDR3 reads CASSLAVVGGVNEQFF. The chain uses TRBV28 and TRBJ2-1; the D gene TCRdb calls, TRBD2, cannot be checked with no DNA. CDR1 and CDR2 from the germline V gene are MDHEN and SYDVKM. The length of the CDR3 is 16 residues.

V gene TRBV29-1 combines with J gene TRBJ2-7; TCRdb's D gene call, TRBD2, goes unchecked for lack of DNA. From germline, CDR1 is SQVTM and CDR2 ANQGSEA. The CDR3 length is 13 residues. The CDR3 loop is CSVLRRNSYEQYF.

V usage is TRBV20-1 and J usage is TRBJ1-2; the TCRdb D gene call, TRBD1, has no DNA to confirm it. Germline values: CDR1 DFQATT, CDR2 SNEGSKA (reference sequence). The CDR3 runs to 13 residues. The CDR3 reads CSARDPTAQGYTF.

This chain links TRBV20-1 with TRBJ2-2. The germline gives CDR1 DFQATT, CDR2 SNEGSKA (reference sequence). The CDR3 has 13 residues. The CDR3 sequence: CSASGSNTGELFF.